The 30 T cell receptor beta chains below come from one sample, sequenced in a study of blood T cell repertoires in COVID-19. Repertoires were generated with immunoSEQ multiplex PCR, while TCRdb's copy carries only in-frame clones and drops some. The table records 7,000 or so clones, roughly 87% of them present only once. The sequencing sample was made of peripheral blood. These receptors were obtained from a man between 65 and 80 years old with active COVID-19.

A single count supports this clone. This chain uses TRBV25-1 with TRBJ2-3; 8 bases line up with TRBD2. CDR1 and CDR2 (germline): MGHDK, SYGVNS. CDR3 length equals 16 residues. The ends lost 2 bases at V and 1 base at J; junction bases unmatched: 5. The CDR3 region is CASSEPPSGRTDTQYF. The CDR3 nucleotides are TGTGCCAGCAGTGAACCCCCTAGCGGGCGCACAGATACGCAGTATTTT. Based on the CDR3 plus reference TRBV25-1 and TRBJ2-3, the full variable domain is EADIYQTPRYLVIGTGKKITLECSQTMGHDKMYWYQQDPGMELHLIHYSYGVNSTEKGDLSSESTVSRIRTEHFPLTLESARPSHTSQYLCASSEPPSGRTDTQYFGPGTRLTVL.

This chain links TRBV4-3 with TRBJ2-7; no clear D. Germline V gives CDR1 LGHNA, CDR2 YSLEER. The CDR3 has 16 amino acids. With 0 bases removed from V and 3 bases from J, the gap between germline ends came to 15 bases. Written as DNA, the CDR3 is TGCGCCAGCAGCCAAGATTTAATACCCTATCTCTACGAGCAGTACTTC. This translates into CASSQDLIPYLYEQYF.

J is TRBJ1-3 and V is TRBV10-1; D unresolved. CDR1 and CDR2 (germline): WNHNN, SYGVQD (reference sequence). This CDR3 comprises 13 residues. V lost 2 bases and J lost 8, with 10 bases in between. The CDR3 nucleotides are TGCGCCAGCAGTGAGACAAGGGAGTACACCATATATTTT. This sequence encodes CASSETREYTIYF.

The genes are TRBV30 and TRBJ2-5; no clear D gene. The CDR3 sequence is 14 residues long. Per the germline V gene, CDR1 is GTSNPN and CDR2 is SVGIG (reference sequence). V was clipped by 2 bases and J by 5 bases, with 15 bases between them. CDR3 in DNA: TGTGCCTGGAGTCGCGTGCGGATTGGGGAGACCCAGTACTTC. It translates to CAWSRVRIGETQYF.

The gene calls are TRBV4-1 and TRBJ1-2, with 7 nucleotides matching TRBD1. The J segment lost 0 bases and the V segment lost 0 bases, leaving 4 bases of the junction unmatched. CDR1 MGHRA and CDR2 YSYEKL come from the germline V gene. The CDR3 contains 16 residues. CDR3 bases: TGCGCCAGCAGCCAAGAACCGACAGGGCCTAACTATGGCTACACCTTC. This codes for CASSQEPTGPNYGYTF.

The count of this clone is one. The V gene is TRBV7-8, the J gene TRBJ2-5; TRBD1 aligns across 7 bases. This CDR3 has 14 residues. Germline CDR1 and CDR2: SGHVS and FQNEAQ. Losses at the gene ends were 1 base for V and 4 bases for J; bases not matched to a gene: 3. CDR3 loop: CASSLEGAPETQYF. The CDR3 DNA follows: TGTGCCAGCAGCTTAGAGGGGGCCCCAGAGACCCAGTACTTC.

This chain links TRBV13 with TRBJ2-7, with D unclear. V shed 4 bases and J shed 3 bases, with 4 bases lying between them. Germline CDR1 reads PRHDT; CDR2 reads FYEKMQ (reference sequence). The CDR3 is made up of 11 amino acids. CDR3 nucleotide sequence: TGTGCCAGCAGCTCTCTCTACGAGCAGTACTTC. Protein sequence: CASSSLYEQYF. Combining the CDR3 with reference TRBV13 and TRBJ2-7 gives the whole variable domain AAGVIQSPRHLIKEKRETATLKCYPIPRHDTVYWYQQGPGQDPQFLISFYEKMQSDKGSIPDRFSAQQFSDYHSELNMSSLELGDSALYFCASSSLYEQYFGPGTRLTVT.

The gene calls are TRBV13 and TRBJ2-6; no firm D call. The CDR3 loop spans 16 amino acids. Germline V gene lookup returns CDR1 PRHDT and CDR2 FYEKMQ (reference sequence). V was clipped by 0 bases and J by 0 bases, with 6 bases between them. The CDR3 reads CASSLGSNSGANVLTF. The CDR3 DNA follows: TGTGCCAGCAGCTTAGGAAGCAACTCTGGGGCCAACGTCCTGACTTTC.

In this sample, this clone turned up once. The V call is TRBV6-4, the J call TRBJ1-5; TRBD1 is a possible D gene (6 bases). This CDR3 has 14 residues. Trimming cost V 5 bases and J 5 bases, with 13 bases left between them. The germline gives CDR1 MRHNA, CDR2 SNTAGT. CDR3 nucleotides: TGTGCCAGCAGTCCAACAGGGAGGGATCAGCCCCAGCATTTT. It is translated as CASSPTGRDQPQHF.

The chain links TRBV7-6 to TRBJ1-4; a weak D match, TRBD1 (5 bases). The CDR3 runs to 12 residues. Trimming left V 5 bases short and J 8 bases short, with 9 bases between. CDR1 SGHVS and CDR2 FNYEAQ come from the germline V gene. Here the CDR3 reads CASSPGREKLFF. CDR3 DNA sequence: TGTGCCAGCAGCCCAGGGAGGGAAAAACTGTTTTTT.

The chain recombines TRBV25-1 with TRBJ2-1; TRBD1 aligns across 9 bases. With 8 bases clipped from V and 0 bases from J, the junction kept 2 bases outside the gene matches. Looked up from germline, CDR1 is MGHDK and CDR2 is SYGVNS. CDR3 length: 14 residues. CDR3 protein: CASGTGSSYNEQFF. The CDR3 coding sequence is TGTGCCAGCGGGACAGGGAGCTCCTACAATGAGCAGTTCTTC.

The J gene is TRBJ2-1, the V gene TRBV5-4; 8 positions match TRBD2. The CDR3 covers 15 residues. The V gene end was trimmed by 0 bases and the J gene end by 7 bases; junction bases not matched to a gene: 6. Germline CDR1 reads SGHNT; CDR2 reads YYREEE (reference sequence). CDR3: CASSLGRTSLNEQFF. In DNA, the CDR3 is TGTGCCAGCAGCTTGGGTCGGACTAGCCTAAATGAGCAGTTCTTC.

This chain's CDR3 is CASSQTQRANEQFF. The CDR3 DNA reads TGTGCCAGCAGCCAAACTCAGAGGGCAAATGAGCAGTTCTTC. V usage is TRBV4-2 and J usage is TRBJ2-1; perhaps TRBD2 as D (5 bases). Germline CDR1 and CDR2: LGHNA and YNFKEQ. The length of the CDR3 is 14 residues. Trimming pared 2 bases from V and 7 bases from J, leaving 12 bases between.

Written as DNA, the CDR3 is TGTGCCAGCAGTACAGGGATCGGTGGCTACACCTTC. Its translation: CASSTGIGGYTF. The rearrangement links TRBV12-3 or TRBV12-4 to TRBJ1-2, with D maybe TRBD1 (6 bases). CDR3 size: 12 residues. Between the trimmed V and J ends, which lost 5 bases and 7 bases, there was a span of 11 bases.

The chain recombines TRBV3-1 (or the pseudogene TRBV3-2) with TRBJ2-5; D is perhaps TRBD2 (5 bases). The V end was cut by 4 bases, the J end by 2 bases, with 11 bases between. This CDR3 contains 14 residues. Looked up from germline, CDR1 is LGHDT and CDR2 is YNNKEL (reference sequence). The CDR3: CASSPIGIQETQYF. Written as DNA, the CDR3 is TGTGCCAGCAGCCCGATCGGGATTCAAGAGACCCAGTACTTC.

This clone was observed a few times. The CDR3 is CASSPDASSSRSPLHF. The CDR3 nucleotides are TGTGCCAGCAGTCCAGATGCTAGCTCTTCTCGTTCACCCCTCCACTTT. The genes are TRBV27 and TRBJ1-6; D uncertain. V was trimmed by 5 bases and J by 9 bases, leaving 20 bases between them. Germline V gene sequence: CDR1 MNHEY, CDR2 SMNVEV (reference sequence). CDR3 length: 16 amino acids.

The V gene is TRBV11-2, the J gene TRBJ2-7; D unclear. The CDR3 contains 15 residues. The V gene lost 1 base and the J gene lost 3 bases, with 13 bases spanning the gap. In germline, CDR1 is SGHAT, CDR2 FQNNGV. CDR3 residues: CASSLGFGSGYEQYF. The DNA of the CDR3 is TGTGCCAGCAGCTTAGGGTTCGGGTCCGGCTACGAGCAGTACTTC.

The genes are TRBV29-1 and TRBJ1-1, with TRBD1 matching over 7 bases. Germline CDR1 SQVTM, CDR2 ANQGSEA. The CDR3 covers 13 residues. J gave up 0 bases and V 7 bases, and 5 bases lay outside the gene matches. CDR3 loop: CSASDRVNTEAFF. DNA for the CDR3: TGCAGCGCGAGTGACAGGGTGAACACTGAAGCTTTCTTT.

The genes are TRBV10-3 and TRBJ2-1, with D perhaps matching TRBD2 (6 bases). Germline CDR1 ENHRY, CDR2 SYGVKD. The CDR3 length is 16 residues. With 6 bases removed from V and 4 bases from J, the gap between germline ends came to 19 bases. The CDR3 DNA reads TGTGCCATCAGCGGGAGTGCAGGAGTATCTTACAATGAGCAGTTCTTC. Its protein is CAISGSAGVSYNEQFF.

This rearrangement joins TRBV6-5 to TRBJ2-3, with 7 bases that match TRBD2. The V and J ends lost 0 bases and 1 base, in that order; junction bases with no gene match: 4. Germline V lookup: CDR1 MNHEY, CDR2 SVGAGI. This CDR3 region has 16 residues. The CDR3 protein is CASSYSRLAGTDTQYF. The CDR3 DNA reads TGTGCCAGCAGTTACTCGAGGCTAGCGGGCACAGATACGCAGTATTTT.

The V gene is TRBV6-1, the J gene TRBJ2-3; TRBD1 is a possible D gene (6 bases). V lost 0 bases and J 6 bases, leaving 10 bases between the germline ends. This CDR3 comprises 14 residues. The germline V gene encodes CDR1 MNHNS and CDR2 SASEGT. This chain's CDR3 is CASSEATGGDTQYF. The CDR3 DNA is TGTGCCAGCAGTGAAGCGACAGGTGGGGATACGCAGTATTTT.

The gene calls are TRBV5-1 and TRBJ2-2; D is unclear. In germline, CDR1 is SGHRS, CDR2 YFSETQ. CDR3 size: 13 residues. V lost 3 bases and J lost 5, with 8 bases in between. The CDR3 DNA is TGCGCCAGCAGCTCCGAGATAACCGGGGAGCTGTTTTTT. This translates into CASSSEITGELFF.

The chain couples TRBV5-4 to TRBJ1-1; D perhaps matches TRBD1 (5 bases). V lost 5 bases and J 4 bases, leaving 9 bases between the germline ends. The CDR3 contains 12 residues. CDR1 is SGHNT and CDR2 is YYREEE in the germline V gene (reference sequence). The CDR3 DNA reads TGTGCCAGCAGTCAGGGAGGCACTGAAGCTTTCTTT. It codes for CASSQGGTEAFF.

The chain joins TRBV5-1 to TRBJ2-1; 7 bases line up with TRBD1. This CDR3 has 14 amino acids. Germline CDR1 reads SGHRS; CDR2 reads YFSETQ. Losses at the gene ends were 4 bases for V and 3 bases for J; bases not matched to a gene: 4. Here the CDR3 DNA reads TGCGCCAGCAGCACTGGGACAGACTACAATGAGCAGTTCTTC. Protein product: CASSTGTDYNEQFF.

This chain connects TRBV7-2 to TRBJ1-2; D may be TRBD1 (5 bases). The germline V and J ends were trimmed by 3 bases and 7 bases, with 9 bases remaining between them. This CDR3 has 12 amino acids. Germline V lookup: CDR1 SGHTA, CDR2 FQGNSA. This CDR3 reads CASSLDKAGYTF. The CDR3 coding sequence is TGTGCCAGCAGCTTGGACAAGGCTGGCTACACCTTC.

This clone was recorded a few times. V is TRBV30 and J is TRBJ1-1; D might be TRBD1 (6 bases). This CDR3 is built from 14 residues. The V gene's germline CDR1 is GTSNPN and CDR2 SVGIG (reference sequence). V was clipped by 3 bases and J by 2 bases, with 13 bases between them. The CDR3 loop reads CAWSVEQGNTEAFF. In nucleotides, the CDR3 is TGTGCCTGGAGCGTCGAACAGGGTAACACTGAAGCTTTCTTT.

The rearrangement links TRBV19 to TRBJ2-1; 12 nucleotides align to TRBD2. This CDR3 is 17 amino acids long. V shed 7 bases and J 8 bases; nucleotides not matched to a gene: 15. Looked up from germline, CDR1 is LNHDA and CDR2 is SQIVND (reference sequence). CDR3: CASTSYASGGAGYEQFF. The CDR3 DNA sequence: TGTGCCAGTACCTCCTACGCTAGCGGGGGGGCAGGGTATGAGCAGTTCTTC. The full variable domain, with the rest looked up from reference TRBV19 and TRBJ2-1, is DGGITQSPKYLFRKEGQNVTLSCEQNLNHDAMYWYRQDPGQGLRLIYYSQIVNDFQKGDIAEGYSVSREKKESFPLTVTSAQKNPTAFYLCASTSYASGGAGYEQFFGPGTRLTVL.

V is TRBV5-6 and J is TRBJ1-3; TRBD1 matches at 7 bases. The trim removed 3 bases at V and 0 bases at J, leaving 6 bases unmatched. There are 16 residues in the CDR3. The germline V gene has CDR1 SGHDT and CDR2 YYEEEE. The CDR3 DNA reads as TGTGCCAGCAGCTCCTTACAGGGGAGCTCTGGAAACACCATATATTTT. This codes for CASSSLQGSSGNTIYF.

The CDR3, as DNA: TGTGCCAGCAGCCCTGCCGGGACAGGGACGACCGGGGAGCTGTTTTTT. It specifies CASSPAGTGTTGELFF. V gene TRBV11-2 combines with J gene TRBJ2-2; 9 positions agree with TRBD1. In germline, CDR1 is SGHAT, CDR2 FQNNGV. The CDR3 contains 16 residues. V gave up 5 bases and J gave up 5 bases; unmatched junction bases: 9.

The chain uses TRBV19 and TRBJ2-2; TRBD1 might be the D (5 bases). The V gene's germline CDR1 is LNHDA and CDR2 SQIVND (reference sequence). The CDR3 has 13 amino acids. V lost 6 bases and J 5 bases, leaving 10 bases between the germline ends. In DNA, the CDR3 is TGTGCCAGTAGGGCAGGGATGACCGGGGAGCTGTTTTTT. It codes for CASRAGMTGELFF.